This paragraph reports one TCR beta chain. Its antigen is unidentified. The data originate from a study of identical twins. Points from the study as a whole: There were fewer insertions in abundant cord blood beta clonotypes, but memory repertoires showed no such pattern.

Germline CDR1 and CDR2: SGHTA and FQGNSA. Trimming removed 3 bases at V and 6 bases at J, with 12 bases between. The CDR3 is 14 residues long. TCRdb passed the 5' RACE reads through MiXCR, listing each CDR3 protein once. The table has about 700,000 distinct CDR3 sequences, over 8.5% seen once. This same sample was also part of a study on yellow fever vaccine responses in identical twins. Per that paper: Twins' T cell vaccine responses reportedly looked partly convergent, partly personalized.

This chain connects TRBV7-2 to TRBJ2-1; D remains unclear. The clonotype originates from a woman between 18 and 30 years old in good health. Sample: PBMCs. As DNA, the CDR3 is TGTGCCAGCAGCTTTTCTCCGGCAGTCAATGAGCAGTTCTTC. As protein: CASSFSPAVNEQFF.